This entry concerns a single T cell receptor (beta chain). The antigen is undetermined. Profiled with immunoSEQ multiplex PCR; TCRdb holds only in-frame clones, not every one. This table has fewer than 200,000 clones, approximately 92% appearing once. V lost 5 bases and J lost 5, with 9 bases in between. The CDR3 is made up of 13 amino acids. The germline V gene encodes CDR1 MNHEY and CDR2 SVGAGI. This sample was included in a study of T cell responses to AZD1222 COVID-19 vaccine. Notes on the study in general: Repertoire collection took place solely once the T cell response had peaked. The sample set comprised mostly white British donors with more females, and clonal diversity was possibly underestimated. Baseline testing showed seropositivity in only five to seven AZD1222 recipients. Nearly half of spike-specific TCRs reportedly go after variant regions that carry no mutations.

The chain employs TRBV6-5 and TRBJ2-2; a possible D gene is TRBD2 (7 bases). The sample in question was peripheral blood, obtained on day 0 of AZD1222 vaccination. The sequence came from an adult in good health. The CDR3 here is CASSRGATGELFF. CDR3 sequence (DNA): TGTGCCAGCAGTCGGGGGGCTACCGGGGAGCTGTTTTTT.